This passage covers 6 T cell receptor beta chains from one sample sequenced in a study of cytomegalovirus exposure and HLA in healthy donors. Researchers ran the PCR with 60 Vbeta and 13 Jbeta primers. Libraries were prepared by immunoSEQ multiplex PCR; TCRdb keeps only in-frame clonotypes and omits some of them. This sample has approximately 100,000 clones, with approximately 70% found just once. Sequencing was done on a sample of PBMCs. The receptors come from a boy between 10 and 17 years old in good health and CMV-seronegative.

The chain uses TRBV7-2 and TRBJ2-7; TRBD1 agrees at 9 bases. CDR1 is SGHTA and CDR2 is FQGNSA in the germline V gene. This CDR3 region has 15 residues. J gave up 3 bases and V 3 bases, and 6 bases lay outside the gene matches. The CDR3 reads CASSFQTGGNYEQYF. The CDR3 nucleotides read TGTGCCAGCAGCTTCCAAACAGGGGGCAACTACGAGCAGTACTTC. Using reference TRBV7-2 and TRBJ2-7 for the parts outside the CDR3, the full variable domain is GAGVSQSPSNKVTEKGKDVELRCDPISGHTALYWYRQSLGQGLEFLIYFQGNSAPDKSGLPSDRFSAERTGGSVSTLTIQRTQQEDSAVYLCASSFQTGGNYEQYFGPGTRLTVT.

This clone was found a few times. The genes are TRBV5-6 and TRBJ1-1; 8 bases align to TRBD1. The germline V gene encodes CDR1 SGHDT and CDR2 YYEEEE. Trimming took 4 bases from V and 11 from J; bases not matched to a gene: 13. The CDR3 loop spans 14 amino acids. The CDR3 loop is CASSDSRGRVLAFF. Written as DNA, the CDR3 is TGTGCCAGCAGCGACAGCAGGGGGCGGGTGCTTGCTTTCTTT.

This sequence joins TRBV6-4 and TRBJ2-3; 11 nucleotides agree with TRBD2. This CDR3 contains 15 residues. J lost 4 bases, V lost 0 bases, and 0 bases had no gene match. CDR1 is MRHNA and CDR2 is SNTAGT in the germline V gene. The CDR3 spells CASSDSSGRADTQYF. DNA for the CDR3: TGTGCCAGCAGTGACTCTAGCGGGAGGGCAGATACGCAGTATTTT.

The V call is TRBV29-1, the J call TRBJ2-3, with TRBD2 matching 9 bases. Per germline, CDR1 SQVTM and CDR2 ANQGSEA. Losses at the gene ends were 7 bases for V and 6 bases for J; bases not matched to a gene: 5. This CDR3 region has 12 residues. CDR3 DNA sequence: TGCAGCGGTAGCGGGGGCCCCGATACGCAGTATTTT. Protein: CSGSGGPDTQYF.

CDR3 region: CASSGTGNYGYTF. CDR3 bases: TGTGCCAGCAGCGGAACAGGGAACTATGGCTACACCTTC. The V call is TRBV6-1, the J call TRBJ1-2, with D perhaps matching TRBD1 (6 bases). V lost 6 bases and J lost 2, with 10 bases in between. This CDR3 region has 13 residues. The germline V gene has CDR1 MNHNS and CDR2 SASEGT.

The CDR3 loop is CASSSHGGADYGYTF. The CDR3, as DNA: TGTGCCAGCAGCTCCCATGGGGGGGCTGACTATGGCTACACCTTC. The chain uses TRBV7-3 and TRBJ1-2; D may be TRBD1 (6 bases). V was cut by 4 bases and J by 3 bases, with 15 bases left in between. Germline CDR1 SGHTA, CDR2 FQGTGA. The CDR3 consists of 15 residues. The entire variable domain, with the rest obtained from reference TRBV7-3 and TRBJ1-2, is as follows: GAGVSQTPSNKVTEKGKYVELRCDPISGHTALYWYRQSLGQGPEFLIYFQGTGAADDSGLPNDRFFAVRPEGSVSTLKIQRTERGDSAVYLCASSSHGGADYGYTFGSGTRLTVV.